The present T cell receptor (beta chain) was sequenced within a study of blood T cell repertoires in COVID-19. In the study overall: COVID-19 samples collected from the United States, Italy and Spain covered acute and convalescent phases. Sample material is recorded as cDNA or gDNA derived from T cells, B-cell-depleted T cells, or PBMCs.

This clone was detected only once. Trimming left V 7 bases short and J 4 bases short, with 13 bases between. There are 14 residues in the CDR3. The V gene's germline CDR1 is MDHEN and CDR2 SYDVKM. In the original processing: Estimated nucleated cell counts came from reference gene primer amplification. Sequencing used immunoSEQ multiplex PCR; TCRdb keeps in-frame clones, though not all of them. V and J calls and clone size are copied from that table; D and trimming were computed from the DNA. The sample lists roughly 240,000 clones, around four fifths occurring once. The clonotype originates from a man aged 55 to 70 who had recovered from COVID-19. The genes are TRBV28 and TRBJ1-4; D unresolved. The sequencing sample was made of peripheral blood. CDR3 DNA: TGTGCCAGCAAGTCCCCGGGGATTAATGAAAAACTGTTTTTT. This sequence encodes CASKSPGINEKLFF. The full variable domain, its missing parts supplied by reference TRBV28 and TRBJ1-4, is DVKVTQSSRYLVKRTGEKVFLECVQDMDHENMFWYRQDPGLGLRLIYFSYDVKMKEKGDIPEGYSVSREKKERFSLILESASTNQTSMYLCASKSPGINEKLFFGSGTQLSVL.